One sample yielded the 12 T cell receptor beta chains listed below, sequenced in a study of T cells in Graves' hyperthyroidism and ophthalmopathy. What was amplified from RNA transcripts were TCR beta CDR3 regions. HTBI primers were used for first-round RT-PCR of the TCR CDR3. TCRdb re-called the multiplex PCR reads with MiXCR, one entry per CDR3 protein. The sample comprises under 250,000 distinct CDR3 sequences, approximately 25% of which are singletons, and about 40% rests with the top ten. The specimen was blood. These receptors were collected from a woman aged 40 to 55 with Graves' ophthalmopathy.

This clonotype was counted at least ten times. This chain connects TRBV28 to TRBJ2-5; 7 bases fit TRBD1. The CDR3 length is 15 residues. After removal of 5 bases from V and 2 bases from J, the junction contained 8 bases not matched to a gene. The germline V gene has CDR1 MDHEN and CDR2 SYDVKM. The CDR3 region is CASSQIRDRQETQYF. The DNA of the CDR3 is TGTGCCAGCAGTCAAATCCGGGACAGACAAGAGACCCAGTACTTC.

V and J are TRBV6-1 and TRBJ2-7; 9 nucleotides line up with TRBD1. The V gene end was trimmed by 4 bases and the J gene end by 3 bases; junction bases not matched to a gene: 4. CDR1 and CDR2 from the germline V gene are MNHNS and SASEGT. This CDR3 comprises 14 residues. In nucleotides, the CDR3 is TGTGCCAGCAGTGCGGGACAGGGAATCTACGAGCAGTACTTC. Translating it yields CASSAGQGIYEQYF.

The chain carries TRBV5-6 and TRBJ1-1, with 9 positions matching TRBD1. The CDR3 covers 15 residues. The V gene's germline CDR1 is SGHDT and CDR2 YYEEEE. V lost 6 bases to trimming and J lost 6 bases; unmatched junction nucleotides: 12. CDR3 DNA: TGTGCCAGCAACTTCCCCGGGACAGGGTTGGCTGAAGCTTTCTTT. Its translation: CASNFPGTGLAEAFF. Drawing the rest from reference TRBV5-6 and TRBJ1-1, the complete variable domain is DAGVTQSPTHLIKTRGQQVTLRCSPKSGHDTVSWYQQALGQGPQFIFQYYEEEERQRGNFPDRFSGHQFPNYSSELNVNALLLGDSALYLCASNFPGTGLAEAFFGQGTRLTVV.

The CDR3 loop reads CASITGSHGELFF. In DNA form, the CDR3 reads TGTGCCAGCATCACAGGGTCTCACGGGGAGCTGTTTTTT. The chain joins TRBV12-3 or TRBV12-4 to TRBJ2-2; D possibly corresponds to TRBD1 (6 bases). This CDR3 comprises 13 residues. Trimming cost V 7 bases and J 7 bases, with 13 bases left between them.

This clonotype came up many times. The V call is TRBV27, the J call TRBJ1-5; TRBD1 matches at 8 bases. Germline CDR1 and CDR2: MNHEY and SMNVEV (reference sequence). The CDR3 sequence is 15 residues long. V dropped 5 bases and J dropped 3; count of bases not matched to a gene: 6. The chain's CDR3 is CASSLTGAYNQPQHF. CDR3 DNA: TGTGCCAGCAGTCTGACAGGGGCTTACAATCAGCCCCAGCATTTT.

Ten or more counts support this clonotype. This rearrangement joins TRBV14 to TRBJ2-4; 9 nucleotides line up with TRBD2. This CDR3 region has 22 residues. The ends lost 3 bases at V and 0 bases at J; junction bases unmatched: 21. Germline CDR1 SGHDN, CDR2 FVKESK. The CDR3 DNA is TGTGCCAGCAGCCAGGGCCAAGGGGGATGGACTAGCGCTTTTTCAGCCAAAAACATTCAGTACTTC. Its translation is CASSQGQGGWTSAFSAKNIQYF.

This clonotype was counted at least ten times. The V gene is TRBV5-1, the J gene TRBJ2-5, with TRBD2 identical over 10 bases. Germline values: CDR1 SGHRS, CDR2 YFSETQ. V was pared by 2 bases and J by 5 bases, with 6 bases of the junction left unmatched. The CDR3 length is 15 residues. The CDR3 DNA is TGCGCCAGCAGCTTACCTAGCGGGAGTTTTGAGACCCAGTACTTC. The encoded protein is CASSLPSGSFETQYF.

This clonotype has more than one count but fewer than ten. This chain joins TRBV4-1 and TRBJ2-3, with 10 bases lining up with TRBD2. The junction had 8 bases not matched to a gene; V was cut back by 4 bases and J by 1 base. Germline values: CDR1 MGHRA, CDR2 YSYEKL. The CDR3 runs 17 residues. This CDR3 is CASSPLLAGGGTDTQYF. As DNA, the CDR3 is TGCGCCAGCAGCCCCTTATTAGCGGGAGGAGGCACAGATACGCAGTATTTT.

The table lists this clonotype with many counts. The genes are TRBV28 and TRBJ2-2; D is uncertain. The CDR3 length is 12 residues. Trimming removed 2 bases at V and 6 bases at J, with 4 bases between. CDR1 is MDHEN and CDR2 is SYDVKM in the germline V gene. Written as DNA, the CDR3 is TGTGCCAGCAGTTTAAGGGCCGGGGAGCTGTTTTTT. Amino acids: CASSLRAGELFF.

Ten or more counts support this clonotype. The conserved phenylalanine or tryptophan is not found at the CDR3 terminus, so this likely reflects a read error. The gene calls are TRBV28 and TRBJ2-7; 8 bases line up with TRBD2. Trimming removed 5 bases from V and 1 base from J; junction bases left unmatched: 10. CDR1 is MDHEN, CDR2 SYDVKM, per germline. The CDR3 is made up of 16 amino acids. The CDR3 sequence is CASSTLTSGFSYEQYS. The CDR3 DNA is TGTGCCAGCAGTACACTTACTAGCGGATTTTCCTACGAGCAGTACTCC.

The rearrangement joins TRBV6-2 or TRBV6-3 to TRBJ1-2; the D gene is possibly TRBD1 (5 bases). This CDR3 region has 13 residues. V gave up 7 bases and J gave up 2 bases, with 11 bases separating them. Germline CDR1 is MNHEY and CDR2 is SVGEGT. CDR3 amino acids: CASKGSSNYGYTF. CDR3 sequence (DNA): TGTGCCAGCAAGGGGAGTTCGAACTATGGCTACACCTTC.

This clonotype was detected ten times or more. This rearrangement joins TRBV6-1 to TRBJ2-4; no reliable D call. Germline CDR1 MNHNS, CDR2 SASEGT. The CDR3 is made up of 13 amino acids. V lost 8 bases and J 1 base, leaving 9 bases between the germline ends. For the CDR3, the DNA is TGTGCCAGCGTTTGGATTGCCAAAAACATTCAGTACTTC. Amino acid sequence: CASVWIAKNIQYF.